This TCR beta chain was profiled in a study of radiation and T cells in renal cell carcinoma. Sequenced by immunoSEQ multiplex PCR; TCRdb stores in-frame clones only, minus some. The table includes approximately 23,000 clones, over 75% detected once. Time point specified: blood 2 weeks post-SBRT. Documented treatment: 15 Gy SBRT to primary tumor, nephrectomy 4 weeks later. Specimen: blood, collected from a patient whose treatment included radiotherapy and nephrectomy. The receptor comes from a man aged 60 to 75 with renal cell carcinoma.

The CDR3 bases are TGTGCCAGCGAGCGGAGCCAAGAGACCCAGTACTTC. This gives the protein CASERSQETQYF. This rearrangement joins TRBV11-1 to TRBJ2-5; weak D call: TRBD2 (5 bases). CDR3 length: 12 residues. CDR1 is SGHAT and CDR2 is FQDESV in the germline V gene (reference sequence). Trimming took off 8 bases at V and 1 base at J, with 8 bases between the two ends.